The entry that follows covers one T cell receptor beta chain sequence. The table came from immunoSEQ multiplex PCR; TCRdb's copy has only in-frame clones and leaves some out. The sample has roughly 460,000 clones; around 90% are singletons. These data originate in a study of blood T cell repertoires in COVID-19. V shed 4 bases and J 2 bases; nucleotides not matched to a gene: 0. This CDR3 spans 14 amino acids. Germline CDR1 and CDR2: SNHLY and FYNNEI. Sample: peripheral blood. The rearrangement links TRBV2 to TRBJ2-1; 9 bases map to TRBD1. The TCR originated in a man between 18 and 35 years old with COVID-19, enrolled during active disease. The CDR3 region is CASSGQGAYNEQFF. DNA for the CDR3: TGTGCCAGCAGTGGACAGGGGGCCTACAATGAGCAGTTCTTC.